The rows below give T cell receptor beta chains drawn from one sample of a study of PD-1 blockade in classical Hodgkin lymphoma. Using immunoSEQ multiplex PCR, the repertoire was profiled, and TCRdb retains in-frame clones only, with some absent. The sample contains fewer than 90,000 clones, approximately 91% of which appear only once. The sample in question was peripheral blood mononuclear cells (PBMCs), obtained at baseline. These receptors were obtained from a human donor with classical Hodgkin lymphoma. Each CDR3 is given with its conserved first and last residue. The order of the fields is D gene, clone size, J gene, V gene, CDR3 DNA, CDR3 protein. The D gene is left open where the match is weak. A clone size is listed for some rows: how often the clone was seen (once, few, many), or a class if it is expanded.

>TRBD1|NA|TRBJ2-2|TRBV18
TGTGCCAGCTCACCCGGGACAGCGAACACCGGGGAGCTGTTTTTT
CASSPGTANTGELFF
>NA|NA|TRBJ1-5|TRBV19
TGTGCCAGTAGAGGGGTAGGGATGAGCAATCAGCCCCAGCATTTT
CASRGVGMSNQPQHF
>NA|NA|TRBJ1-1|TRBV10-2
TGCGCCAGCAGACCCCGGCGGGCGGACACTGAAGCTTTCTTT
CASRPRRADTEAFF
>NA|NA|TRBJ1-1|TRBV7-6
TGTGCCAGCAGCTTAGGGAGTAGTGGATCGAACACTGAAGCTTTCTTT
CASSLGSSGSNTEAFF
>NA|NA|TRBJ2-7|TRBV27
TGTGCCAGCAGTTTAAACGAGGACAAGTCCTACGAGCAGTACTTC
CASSLNEDKSYEQYF
>NA|few|TRBJ1-5|TRBV30
TGTGCCTGGAGTGCAAGGGTCGGGCAGCCCCAGCATTTT
CAWSARVGQPQHF
>NA|once|TRBJ1-5|TRBV18
TGTGCCAGCTCCAATGGCAATCAGCCCCAGCATTTT
CASSNGNQPQHF
>NA|NA|TRBJ1-1|TRBV19
TGTGCCAGTAGTCCTCAGGGGCAAATGAACACTGAAGCTTTCTTT
CASSPQGQMNTEAFF
>NA|once|TRBJ2-1|TRBV4-1
TGCGCCAGCAGCCAAGGCGTAGCGTTGGGGCAGTTCTTC
CASSQGVALGQFF
>TRBD1|NA|TRBJ2-7|TRBV5-4
TGTGCCAGCAGCCCCCGGGACAGGACCTACGAGCAGTACTTC
CASSPRDRTYEQYF
>NA|NA|TRBJ2-5|TRBV6-1
TGTGCCAGCAGTGATAGGAGGGTTGAGACCCAGTACTTC
CASSDRRVETQYF
>TRBD2|NA|TRBJ2-7|TRBV7-6
TGTGCCAGCAGCCGGCGGACTAGCGGGAGGGCCGGCGAGCAGTACTTC
CASSRRTSGRAGEQYF
>NA|once|TRBJ1-1|TRBV7-9
TGTGCCAGCAGCTTAGGAAGTGAAAGGTTCACTGAAGCTTTCTTT
CASSLGSERFTEAFF
>NA|NA|TRBJ2-1|TRBV9
TGTGCCAGCAGCGTAGCAGGACAGTACTACAATGAGCAGTTCTTC
CASSVAGQYYNEQFF
>NA|NA|TRBJ1-2|TRBV20-1
TGCAGTGCTAGAAGGGAGAGTGGCTACACCTTC
CSARRESGYTF
>NA|NA|TRBJ2-1|TRBV29-1
TGCAGCGTTGAGGTACTGTCAGGGCATGAGCAGTTCTTC
CSVEVLSGHEQFF